Presented here are 8 T cell receptor beta chains from one specimen sequenced in a study of patients and donors after allogeneic stem cell transplantation. TCRdb processed the RT-PCR reads anew with MiXCR; each CDR3 protein has one entry. The table has roughly 230,000 distinct CDR3 sequences, 11% to 15% seen once; the top ten hold around a tenth. The sample consisted of blood, either unsorted or a sorted T cell fraction (not recorded which). These receptors came from a human donor who was either an allogeneic HSCT recipient or a stem cell or donor lymphocyte infusion donor (not recorded which). It is not recorded whose cells these are; they may come from a transplant donor.

This clonotype was recorded once. The junction departs from germline at one end; a sequencing error may be responsible. This chain uses TRBV4-2 with TRBJ2-1; TRBD2 agrees at 9 bases. CDR3 length equals 18 residues. CDR1 and CDR2 (germline): LGHNA, YNFKEQ. CDR3 residues: CASSQQDLRGGSYNKQFF. DNA for the CDR3: TGTGCCAGCAGCCAACAGGACTTGCGGGGGGGTTCCTACAATAAGCAGTTCTTC.

The V gene is TRBV6-4, the J gene TRBJ2-2, with D hard to call. Germline CDR1 MRHNA, CDR2 SNTAGT. The V gene lost 6 bases and the J gene lost 0 bases, with 11 bases spanning the gap. This CDR3 has 15 amino acids. CDR3 residues: CASSPARANTGELFF. Written as DNA, the CDR3 is TGTGCCAGCAGCCCCGCTCGGGCGAACACCGGGGAGCTGTTTTTT.

A few counts support this clonotype. The rearrangement joins TRBV6-5 to TRBJ2-1; unclear D gene. Trimming shortened V by 2 bases and J by 6 bases, and 8 bases separated the two germline ends. Germline CDR1 MNHEY, CDR2 SVGAGI. The CDR3 has 13 amino acids. The CDR3 is CASSYRAGNEQFF. The CDR3 bases are TGTGCCAGCAGTTACAGGGCAGGCAATGAGCAGTTCTTC.

The sample holds a few counts of this clonotype. The CDR3 region is CRRSWDRGYYEQYF. The CDR3 nucleotides are TGCAGGCGGTCCTGGGACAGGGGATACTACGAGCAGTACTTC. V is TRBV20-1 and J is TRBJ2-7; 10 bases align to TRBD1. The CDR3 runs to 14 residues. CDR1 and CDR2 from the germline V gene are DFQATT and SNEGSKA (reference sequence).

This clonotype came up a few times. This rearrangement joins TRBV19 to TRBJ2-3; D ambiguous. V was shortened by 8 bases and J by 0 bases, with 6 bases between the two germline ends. The CDR3 spans 12 residues. Germline lookup yields CDR1 LNHDA and CDR2 SQIVND (reference sequence). The CDR3 here is CASRQSTDTQYF. CDR3 DNA: TGTGCCAGTCGTCAGAGCACAGATACGCAGTATTTT.

The sample holds a few counts of this clonotype. V usage is TRBV19 and J usage is TRBJ2-1; D is possibly TRBD1 (5 bases). The CDR3 consists of 11 residues. Germline CDR1 is LNHDA and CDR2 is SQIVND (reference sequence). V gave up 8 bases and J gave up 3 bases, with 5 bases separating them. This chain's CDR3 is CASQGYNEQFF. The CDR3 coding sequence is TGTGCCAGTCAGGGCTACAATGAGCAGTTCTTC. The full variable domain, with the rest looked up from reference TRBV19 and TRBJ2-1, is DGGITQSPKYLFRKEGQNVTLSCEQNLNHDAMYWYRQDPGQGLRLIYYSQIVNDFQKGDIAEGYSVSREKKESFPLTVTSAQKNPTAFYLCASQGYNEQFFGPGTRLTVL.

This chain joins TRBV12-3 or TRBV12-4 and TRBJ2-7; D is ambiguous. V lost 3 bases and J 1 base, leaving 7 bases between the germline ends. The length of the CDR3 is 13 residues. The CDR3 protein is CASSFEDSYEQYF. DNA of the CDR3: TGTGCCAGCAGTTTCGAGGATTCCTACGAGCAGTACTTC.

The V and J genes are TRBV9 and TRBJ2-7, with D perhaps given as TRBD1 or TRBD2 (5 bases each). Per germline, CDR1 SGDLS and CDR2 YYNGEE. V lost 3 bases and J lost 6, with 16 bases in between. This CDR3 has 14 residues. Written as DNA, the CDR3 is TGTGCCAGCAGCGGGGGGAATCTAAGGGGCGAGCAGTACTTC. Translated: CASSGGNLRGEQYF.